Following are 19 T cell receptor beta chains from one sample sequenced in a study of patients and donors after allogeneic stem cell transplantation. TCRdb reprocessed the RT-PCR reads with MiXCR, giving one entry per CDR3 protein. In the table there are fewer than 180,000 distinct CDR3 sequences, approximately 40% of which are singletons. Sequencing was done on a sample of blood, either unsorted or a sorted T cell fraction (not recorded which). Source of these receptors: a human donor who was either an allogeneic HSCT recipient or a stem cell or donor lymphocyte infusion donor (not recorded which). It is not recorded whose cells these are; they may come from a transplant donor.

The CDR3 loop is CSARDAQSSYNSPLHF. The CDR3 coding sequence is TGCAGTGCTAGAGATGCCCAGAGCTCCTATAATTCACCCCTCCACTTT. The gene calls are TRBV20-1 and TRBJ1-6; the D is unclear. Germline-derived CDR1 and CDR2 are DFQATT and SNEGSKA (reference sequence). The CDR3 contains 16 residues. Trimming took 0 bases from V and 0 from J, leaving 9 bases between them.

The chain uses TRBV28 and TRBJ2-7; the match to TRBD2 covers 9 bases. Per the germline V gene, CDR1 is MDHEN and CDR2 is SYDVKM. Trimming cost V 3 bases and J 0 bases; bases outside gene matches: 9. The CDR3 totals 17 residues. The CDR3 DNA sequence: TGTGCCAGCAGTTTCCCCGAAGGGCGGGGGGGCTCCTACGAGCAGTACTTC. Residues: CASSFPEGRGGSYEQYF.

The CDR3 DNA reads TGCAGTGCTAGATCGCCCAGGGACCTCCACTTT. Translation: CSARSPRDLHF. This sequence joins TRBV20-1 and TRBJ1-6, with D maybe TRBD1 (5 bases). The V gene's germline CDR1 is DFQATT and CDR2 SNEGSKA (reference sequence). This CDR3 is 11 amino acids long. Between the trimmed V and J ends, which lost 2 bases and 15 bases, there was a span of 11 bases.

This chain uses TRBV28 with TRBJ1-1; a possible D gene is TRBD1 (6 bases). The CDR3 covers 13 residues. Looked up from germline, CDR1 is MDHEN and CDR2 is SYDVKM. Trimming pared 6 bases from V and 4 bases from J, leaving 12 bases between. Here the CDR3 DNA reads TGTGCCAGCAGAAGGGGGGCAGGCACTGAAGCTTTCTTT. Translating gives CASRRGAGTEAFF.

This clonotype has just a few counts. The CDR3, as DNA: TGCGCCAGCAGCCAAGCCCCCCAGGTGGGAATTAACTATGGCTACACCTTC. It is translated as CASSQAPQVGINYGYTF. The chain carries TRBV4-1 and TRBJ1-2, with D uncertain. V was trimmed by 1 base and J by 1 base, leaving 16 bases between them. CDR1 is MGHRA and CDR2 is YSYEKL in the germline V gene. There are 17 residues in the CDR3.

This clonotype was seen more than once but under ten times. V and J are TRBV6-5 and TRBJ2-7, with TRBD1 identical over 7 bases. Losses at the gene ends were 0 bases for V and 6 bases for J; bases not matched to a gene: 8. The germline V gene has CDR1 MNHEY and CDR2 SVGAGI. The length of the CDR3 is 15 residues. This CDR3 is CASSYSGQALSEQYF. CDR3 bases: TGTGCCAGCAGTTACTCCGGACAGGCGCTCTCCGAGCAGTACTTC.

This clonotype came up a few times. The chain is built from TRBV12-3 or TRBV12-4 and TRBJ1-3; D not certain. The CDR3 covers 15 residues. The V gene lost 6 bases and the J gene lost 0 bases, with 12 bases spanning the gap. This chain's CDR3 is CASSLTGSSGNTIYF. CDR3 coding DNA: TGTGCCAGCAGCCTGACGGGGTCCTCTGGAAACACCATATATTTT.

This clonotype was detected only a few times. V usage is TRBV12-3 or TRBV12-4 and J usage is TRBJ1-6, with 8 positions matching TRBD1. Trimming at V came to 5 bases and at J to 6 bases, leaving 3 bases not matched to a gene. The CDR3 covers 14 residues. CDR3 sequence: CASSETGGNSPLHF. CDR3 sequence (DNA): TGTGCCAGCAGTGAAACAGGGGGTAATTCACCCCTCCACTTT.

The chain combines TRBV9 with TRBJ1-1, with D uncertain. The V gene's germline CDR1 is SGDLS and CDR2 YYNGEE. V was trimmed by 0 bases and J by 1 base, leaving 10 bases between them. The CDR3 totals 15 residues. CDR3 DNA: TGTGCCAGCAGCGTAGGGGGAGGCCCGAACACTGAAGCTTTCTTT. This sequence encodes CASSVGGGPNTEAFF.

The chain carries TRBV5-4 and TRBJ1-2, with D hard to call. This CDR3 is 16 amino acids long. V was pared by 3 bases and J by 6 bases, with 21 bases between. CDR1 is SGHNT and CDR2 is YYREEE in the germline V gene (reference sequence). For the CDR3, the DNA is TGTGCCAGCAGCTCAGATGGGCCGCCCCGTATACATGGCTACACCTTC. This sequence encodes CASSSDGPPRIHGYTF.

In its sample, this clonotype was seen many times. DNA for the CDR3: TGCGCCAGCAGCTTTACAGGATTCAACTATGGCTACACCTTC. This encodes CASSFTGFNYGYTF. The chain is built from TRBV5-1 and TRBJ1-2; perhaps TRBD1 as D (5 bases). The CDR3 runs 14 residues. Germline V gives CDR1 SGHRS, CDR2 YFSETQ. Deletions cut 2 bases from V and 2 bases from J, with 10 bases between.

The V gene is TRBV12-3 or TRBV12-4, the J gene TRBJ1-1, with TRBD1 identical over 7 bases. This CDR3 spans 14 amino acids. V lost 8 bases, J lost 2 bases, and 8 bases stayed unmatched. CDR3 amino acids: CASVAGTANTEAFF. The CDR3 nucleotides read TGTGCCAGCGTCGCCGGGACAGCAAACACTGAAGCTTTCTTT.

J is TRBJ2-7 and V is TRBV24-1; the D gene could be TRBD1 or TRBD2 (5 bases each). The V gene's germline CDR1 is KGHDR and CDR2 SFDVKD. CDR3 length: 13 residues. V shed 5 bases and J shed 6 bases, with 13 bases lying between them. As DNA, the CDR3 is TGTGCCACCAGTGCCGCGCAGGGACCCGAGCAGTACTTC. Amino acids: CATSAAQGPEQYF.

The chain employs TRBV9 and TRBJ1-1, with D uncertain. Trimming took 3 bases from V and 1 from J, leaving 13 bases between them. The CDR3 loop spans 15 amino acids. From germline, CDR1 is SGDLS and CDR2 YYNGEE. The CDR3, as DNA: TGTGCCAGCAGCGGCCATCGTGTGGCGAACACTGAAGCTTTCTTT. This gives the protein CASSGHRVANTEAFF.

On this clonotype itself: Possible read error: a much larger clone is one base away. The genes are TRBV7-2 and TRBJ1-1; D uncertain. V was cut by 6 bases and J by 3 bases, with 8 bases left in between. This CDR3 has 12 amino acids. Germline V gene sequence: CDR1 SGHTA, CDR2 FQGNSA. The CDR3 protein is CASSYPDTEAFF. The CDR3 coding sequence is TGTGCCAGCAGTTACCCGGACACTGAAGCTTTCTTT.

CDR3 amino acids: CASSDSLIRGYNEQFF. The CDR3 DNA is TGTGCCAGCAGTGACTCCCTCATAAGGGGTTACAATGAGCAGTTCTTC. The chain recombines TRBV6-4 with TRBJ2-1; possible D gene TRBD1, 5 bases. Trimming pared 0 bases from V and 4 bases from J, leaving 13 bases between. The CDR3 has 16 amino acids. The V gene's germline CDR1 is MRHNA and CDR2 SNTAGT.

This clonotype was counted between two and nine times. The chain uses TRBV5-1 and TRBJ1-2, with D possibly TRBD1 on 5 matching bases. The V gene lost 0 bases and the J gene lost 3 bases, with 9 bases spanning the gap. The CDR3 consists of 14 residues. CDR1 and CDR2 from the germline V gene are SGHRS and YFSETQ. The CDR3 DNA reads TGCGCCAGCAGCTTGGTAGGGGCGGACTATGGCTACACCTTC. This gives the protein CASSLVGADYGYTF.

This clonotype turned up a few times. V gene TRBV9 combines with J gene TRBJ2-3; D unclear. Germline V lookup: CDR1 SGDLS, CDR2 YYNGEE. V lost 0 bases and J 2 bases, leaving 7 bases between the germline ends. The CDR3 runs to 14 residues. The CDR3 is CASSVVGDTDTQYF. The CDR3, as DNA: TGTGCCAGCAGCGTAGTTGGTGACACAGATACGCAGTATTTT.

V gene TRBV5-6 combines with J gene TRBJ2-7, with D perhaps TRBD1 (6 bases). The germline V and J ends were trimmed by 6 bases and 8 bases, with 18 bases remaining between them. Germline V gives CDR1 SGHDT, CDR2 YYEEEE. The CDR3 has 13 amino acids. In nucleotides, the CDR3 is TGTGCCAGCACCGGAAACAGGGTTCCCCAGCAGTACTTC. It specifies CASTGNRVPQQYF. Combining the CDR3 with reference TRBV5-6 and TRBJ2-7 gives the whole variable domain DAGVTQSPTHLIKTRGQQVTLRCSPKSGHDTVSWYQQALGQGPQFIFQYYEEEERQRGNFPDRFSGHQFPNYSSELNVNALLLGDSALYLCASTGNRVPQQYFGPGTRLTVT.